Listed below are T cell receptor beta chains from one sample, sequenced in a study of T-cell reconstitution after alpha-beta-depleted transplantation in children. TCRdb passed the PCR reads through MiXCR, listing each CDR3 protein once. The table shows under 350,000 distinct CDR3 sequences, with 9.9% occurring only once. The sample was PBMCs from the stem cell graft donor, taken from the stem cell graft. Receptors were obtained from a human donor who donated a stem cell graft to a child with SCID. Each CDR3 is given with its conserved first and last residue. D genes are given only for firm matches. Some rows mark clone size as missing; the rest say once, few, many or name a class of expanded clone.

>TRBJ2-5|few|TRBD2|TRBV5-1
CASSDGLEETQYF
TGCGCCAGCAGCGATGGACTAGAGGAGACCCAGTACTTC
>TRBJ2-7|few|TRBD2|TRBV6-2/TRBV6-3
CASSPLPSGGANEQYF
TGTGCCAGCAGTCCCCTTCCTAGCGGGGGGGCCAACGAGCAGTACTTC
>TRBJ2-1|NA|TRBD1|TRBV29-1
CSVEFGRTGHYEQFF
TGCAGCGTTGAATTCGGTCGGACAGGTCACTATGAGCAGTTCTTC
>TRBJ2-1|few|TRBD2|TRBV7-9
CASSSGRLAGNNEQFF
TGTGCCAGCAGCTCGGGCCGGCTAGCGGGAAACAATGAGCAGTTCTTC
>TRBJ1-2|few|NA|TRBV12-3/TRBV12-4
CASSLWADSKGYTF
TGTGCCAGCAGTTTATGGGCTGACTCTAAGGGCTACACCTTC
>TRBJ2-1|few|NA|TRBV12-3/TRBV12-4
CASRAASYNEQFF
TGTGCCAGCAGGGCGGCCTCCTACAATGAGCAGTTCTTC
>TRBJ2-3|many|TRBD2|TRBV20-1
CSASQTSGGFTDTQYF
TGCAGTGCTAGTCAAACTAGCGGGGGTTTCACAGATACGCAGTATTTT
>TRBJ2-5|once|NA|TRBV9
CASSVAGTGRRDSQETQYF
TGTGCCAGCAGCGTAGCTGGTACAGGGAGACGTGATTCACAAGAGACCCAGTACTTC
>TRBJ2-1|NA|TRBD2|TRBV5-1
CASSLGSRLVLAGGLGEQFF
TGCGCCAGCAGCTTGGGATCCCGTCTTGTGCTAGCGGGGGGGTTGGGCGAGCAGTTCTTC
>TRBJ2-7|NA|TRBD1|TRBV5-1
CASSVDRGLGEQYF
TGCGCCAGCAGCGTCGACAGGGGTTTAGGGGAGCAGTACTTC
>TRBJ1-6|NA|NA|TRBV11-2
CASDEPVGQNNSPLHF
TGTGCCAGCGACGAACCGGTAGGCCAGAATAATTCACCCCTCCACTTT
>TRBJ1-1|few|NA|TRBV12-3/TRBV12-4
CASSSRRNTEAFF
TGTGCCAGCAGTTCTCGGCGGAACACTGAAGCTTTCTTT
>TRBJ2-3|NA|TRBD1|TRBV6-5
CASRPWTGLGTDTQYF
TGTGCCAGCAGACCCTGGACAGGGCTGGGCACAGATACGCAGTATTTT
>TRBJ2-5|few|TRBD1|TRBV6-6
CASKTGRGETQYF
TGTGCCAGCAAGACAGGGCGTGGAGAGACCCAGTACTTC
>TRBJ1-4|NA|TRBD1|TRBV6-5
CASSWGTGIGKLFF
TGTGCCAGCAGTTGGGGGACAGGGATCGGTAAACTGTTTTTT
>TRBJ2-2|many|NA|TRBV2
CASSDKQRINTGELFF
TGTGCCAGCAGTGACAAACAGCGCATTAACACCGGGGAGCTGTTTTTT
>TRBJ1-1|few|TRBD1|TRBV2
CASRARTGMSTEAFF
TGTGCCAGCAGGGCCAGGACAGGGATGAGTACTGAAGCTTTCTTT
>TRBJ1-6|few|NA|TRBV20-1
CSALSPENSPLHF
TGCAGTGCTCTAAGCCCAGAAAATTCACCCCTCCACTTT